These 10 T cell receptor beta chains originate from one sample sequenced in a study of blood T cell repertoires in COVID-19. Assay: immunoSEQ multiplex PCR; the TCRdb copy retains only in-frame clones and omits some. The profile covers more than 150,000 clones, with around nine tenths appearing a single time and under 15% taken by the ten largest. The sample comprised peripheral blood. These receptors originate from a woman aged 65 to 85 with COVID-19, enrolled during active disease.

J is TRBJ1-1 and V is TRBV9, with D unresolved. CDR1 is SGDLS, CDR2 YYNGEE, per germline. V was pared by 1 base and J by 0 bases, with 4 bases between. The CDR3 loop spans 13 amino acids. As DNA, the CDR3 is TGTGCCAGCAGCGTATCCATGAACACTGAAGCTTTCTTT. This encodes CASSVSMNTEAFF. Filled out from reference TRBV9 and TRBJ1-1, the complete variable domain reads DSGVTQTPKHLITATGQRVTLRCSPRSGDLSVYWYQQSLDQGLQFLIQYYNGEERAKGNILERFSAQQFPDLHSELNLSSLELGDSALYFCASSVSMNTEAFFGQGTRLTVV.

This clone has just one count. The CDR3 sequence: CASSIVLGADTQYF. The CDR3 DNA is TGTGCCAGTAGTATAGTGTTAGGGGCAGATACGCAGTATTTT. The V call is TRBV19, the J call TRBJ2-3, with D perhaps matching TRBD1 (5 bases). Germline CDR1 and CDR2: LNHDA and SQIVND (reference sequence). Trimming stripped 1 base from V and 4 bases from J, with 9 bases between. The CDR3 is 14 residues long. The entire variable domain, with the rest obtained from reference TRBV19 and TRBJ2-3, is as follows: DGGITQSPKYLFRKEGQNVTLSCEQNLNHDAMYWYRQDPGQGLRLIYYSQIVNDFQKGDIAEGYSVSREKKESFPLTVTSAQKNPTAFYLCASSIVLGADTQYFGPGTRLTVL.

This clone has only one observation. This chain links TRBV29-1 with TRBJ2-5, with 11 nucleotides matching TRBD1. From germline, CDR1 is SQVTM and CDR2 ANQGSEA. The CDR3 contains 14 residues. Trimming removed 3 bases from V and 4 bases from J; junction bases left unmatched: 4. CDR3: CSVERGQGVETQYF. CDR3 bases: TGCAGCGTTGAGAGGGGACAGGGGGTAGAGACCCAGTACTTC.

The CDR3 DNA reads as TGTGCCAGCAGTACCCACGCTAGGACTGAAGCTTTCTTT. Translating gives CASSTHARTEAFF. The rearrangement links TRBV12-3 or TRBV12-4 to TRBJ1-1; D is unclear. CDR3 length equals 13 residues. The ends were cut back, 5 bases at V and 5 bases at J, with 12 bases in the middle.

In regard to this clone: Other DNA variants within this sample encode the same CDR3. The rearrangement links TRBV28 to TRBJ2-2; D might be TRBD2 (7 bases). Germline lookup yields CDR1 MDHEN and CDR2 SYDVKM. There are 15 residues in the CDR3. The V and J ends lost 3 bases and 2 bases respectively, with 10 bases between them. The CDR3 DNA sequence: TGTGCCAGCAGTTTGGGGGGGGCAAACACCGGGGAGCTGTTTTTT. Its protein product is CASSLGGANTGELFF.

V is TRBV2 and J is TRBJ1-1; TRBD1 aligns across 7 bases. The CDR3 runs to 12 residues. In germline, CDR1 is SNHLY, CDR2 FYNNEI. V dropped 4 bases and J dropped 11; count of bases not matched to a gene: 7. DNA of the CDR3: TGTGCCAGCAGTGGCCCAGGGGGGCAGGCTTTCTTT. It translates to CASSGPGGQAFF.

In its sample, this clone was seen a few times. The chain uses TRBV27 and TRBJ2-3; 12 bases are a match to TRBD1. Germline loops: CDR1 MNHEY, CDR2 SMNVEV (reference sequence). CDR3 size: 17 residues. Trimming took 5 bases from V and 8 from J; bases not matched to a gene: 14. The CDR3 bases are TGTGCCAGCAGTCCCCGACCCGGGACAGGGGGCGCCCCTACGCAGTATTTT. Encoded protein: CASSPRPGTGGAPTQYF.

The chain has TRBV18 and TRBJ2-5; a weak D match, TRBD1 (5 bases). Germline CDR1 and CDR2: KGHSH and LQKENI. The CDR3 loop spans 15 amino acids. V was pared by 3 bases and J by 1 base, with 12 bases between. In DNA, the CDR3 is TGTGCCAGCTCACCGCCGACAGTGTCCCAAGAGACCCAGTACTTC. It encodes CASSPPTVSQETQYF.

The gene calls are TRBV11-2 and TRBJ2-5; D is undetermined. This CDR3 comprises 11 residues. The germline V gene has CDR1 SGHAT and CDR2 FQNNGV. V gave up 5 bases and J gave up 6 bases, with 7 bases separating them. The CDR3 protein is CASSPEQTQYF. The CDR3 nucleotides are TGTGCCAGCAGCCCGGAGCAGACCCAGTACTTC.

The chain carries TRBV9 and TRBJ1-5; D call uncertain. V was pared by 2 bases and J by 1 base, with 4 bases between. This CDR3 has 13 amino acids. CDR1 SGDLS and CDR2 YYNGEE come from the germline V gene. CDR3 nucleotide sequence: TGTGCCAGCAGCGTTGAGAGCAATCAGCCCCAGCATTTT. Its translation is CASSVESNQPQHF.